Listed below are T cell receptor beta chains from one sample, sequenced in a study of CD8+ T cells in alopecia areata. Clones were sequenced by immunoSEQ multiplex PCR, and TCRdb holds only the in-frame ones, with some missing. The table has fewer than 8,000 clones, 45% to 70% seen once. The input for sequencing was skin, taken at week 0. The receptors were sampled from a human donor with alopecia areata. CDR3s include the opening cysteine and the closing phenylalanine or tryptophan. The D gene is left open where the match is weak. A clone size is listed for some rows: how often the clone was seen (once, few, many), or a class if it is expanded.

j_gene: TRBJ2-1; abundance: NA; v_gene: TRBV6-6; d_gene: NA; CDR3nt: TGTGCCAGCAGTTATATACCAGGGGGGCGCAATGAGCAGTTCTTC; CDR3aa: CASSYIPGGRNEQFF
j_gene: TRBJ2-7; abundance: NA; v_gene: TRBV11-2; d_gene: NA; CDR3nt: TGTGCCAGCAGCTTAGATACCTACGAGCAGTACTTC; CDR3aa: CASSLDTYEQYF
j_gene: TRBJ2-1; abundance: few; v_gene: TRBV14; d_gene: TRBD2; CDR3nt: TGTGCCAGCAGCCAAGGCTTCTTTTCCGGGAGCGGGGCCTGGAATGAGCAGTTCTTC; CDR3aa: CASSQGFFSGSGAWNEQFF
j_gene: TRBJ2-1; abundance: few; v_gene: TRBV28; d_gene: TRBD2; CDR3nt: TGTGCCAGCAGTCCCCCAACCCCCCTAGCGGGGGCGAATTGGGAGCAGTTCTTC; CDR3aa: CASSPPTPLAGANWEQFF
j_gene: TRBJ2-2; abundance: NA; v_gene: TRBV5-8; d_gene: NA; CDR3nt: TGTGCCAGCCACCCCGGAGGATTTAACACCGGGGAGCTGTTTTTT; CDR3aa: CASHPGGFNTGELFF
j_gene: TRBJ2-5; abundance: few; v_gene: TRBV29-1; d_gene: TRBD1; CDR3nt: TGCAGCGTTGAAGGGGGCAGGGGGCGCGGAGAGACCCAGTACTTC; CDR3aa: CSVEGGRGRGETQYF
j_gene: TRBJ1-3; abundance: few; v_gene: TRBV6-5; d_gene: NA; CDR3nt: TGTGCCAGCAGTAGGGGATTCGGAAACACCATATATTTT; CDR3aa: CASSRGFGNTIYF
j_gene: TRBJ1-3; abundance: medium-sized; v_gene: TRBV7-9; d_gene: TRBD1; CDR3nt: TGTGCCAGCAGCTCTCGGACAGGCCACTCTGGAAACACCATATATTTT; CDR3aa: CASSSRTGHSGNTIYF
j_gene: TRBJ2-4; abundance: NA; v_gene: TRBV7-9; d_gene: NA; CDR3nt: TGTGCCAGCCTACAACTTACAGGGCGGGGAGCCAAAAACATTCAGTACTTC; CDR3aa: CASLQLTGRGAKNIQYF
j_gene: TRBJ2-3; abundance: NA; v_gene: TRBV10-1; d_gene: NA; CDR3nt: TGCGCCAGCACTGCGGACACTAGCACAGATACGCAGTATTTT; CDR3aa: CASTADTSTDTQYF
j_gene: TRBJ1-1; abundance: few; v_gene: TRBV30; d_gene: NA; CDR3nt: TGTGCCTGGAGTGGAAGGACGAGATTCAACACTGAAGCTTTCTTT; CDR3aa: CAWSGRTRFNTEAFF
j_gene: TRBJ1-2; abundance: few; v_gene: TRBV4-1; d_gene: TRBD1; CDR3nt: TGCGCCAGCAGCCCGACCGGGACAGGGAGTGGCTACACCTTC; CDR3aa: CASSPTGTGSGYTF
j_gene: TRBJ2-2; abundance: few; v_gene: TRBV18; d_gene: NA; CDR3nt: TGTGCCAGCTCGCCGCCCGTATCCGGGGAGCTGTTTTTT; CDR3aa: CASSPPVSGELFF
j_gene: TRBJ1-1; abundance: NA; v_gene: TRBV5-1; d_gene: NA; CDR3nt: TGCGCCAGCAGCTTGCAGGGGTGGGAGGAAGCTTTCTTT; CDR3aa: CASSLQGWEEAFF
j_gene: TRBJ2-2; abundance: few; v_gene: TRBV30; d_gene: NA; CDR3nt: TGTGCCTGGAAACCGGAGACAGGGAACACCGGGGAGCTGTTTTTT; CDR3aa: CAWKPETGNTGELFF
j_gene: TRBJ1-1; abundance: NA; v_gene: TRBV7-9; d_gene: NA; CDR3nt: TGTGCCAGCAGCTTTCCGGGCACTGAAGCTTTCTTT; CDR3aa: CASSFPGTEAFF
j_gene: TRBJ1-1; abundance: NA; v_gene: TRBV11-2; d_gene: NA; CDR3nt: TGTGCCAGCAGCACCTTCCGGGCAACTGAAGCTTTCTTT; CDR3aa: CASSTFRATEAFF
j_gene: TRBJ2-5; abundance: NA; v_gene: TRBV5-4; d_gene: NA; CDR3nt: TGTGCCAGCAACAAAGGGGGACAACAAGAGACCCAGTACTTC; CDR3aa: CASNKGGQQETQYF
j_gene: TRBJ2-7; abundance: NA; v_gene: TRBV6-5; d_gene: NA; CDR3nt: TGTGCCAGCAGTTACTCAGGGCGAGAGCAGTACTTC; CDR3aa: CASSYSGREQYF
j_gene: TRBJ2-7; abundance: NA; v_gene: TRBV15; d_gene: TRBD1; CDR3nt: TGTGCCACCAGCAGAGGGTCAGGGGGTAGCGAGCAGTACTTC; CDR3aa: CATSRGSGGSEQYF
j_gene: TRBJ2-5; abundance: few; v_gene: TRBV7-2; d_gene: TRBD1; CDR3nt: TGTGCCAGCAGCCAAGGGGACAGTGAAGAGACCCAGTACTTC; CDR3aa: CASSQGDSEETQYF
j_gene: TRBJ2-1; abundance: NA; v_gene: TRBV7-6; d_gene: NA; CDR3nt: TGTGCCAGCAGCCGAGGACAGTACAATGAGCAGTTCTTC; CDR3aa: CASSRGQYNEQFF
j_gene: TRBJ1-1; abundance: NA; v_gene: TRBV5-8; d_gene: NA; CDR3nt: TGTGCCAGCAGCTTGGCGGTGGGGCTGTACACTGAAGCTTTCTTT; CDR3aa: CASSLAVGLYTEAFF
j_gene: TRBJ2-7; abundance: few; v_gene: TRBV11-2; d_gene: TRBD2; CDR3nt: TGTGCCAGCAGCTTAGACTCTAGCGGATACGAGCAGTACTTC; CDR3aa: CASSLDSSGYEQYF
j_gene: TRBJ2-4; abundance: few; v_gene: TRBV28; d_gene: TRBD1; CDR3nt: TGTGCCAGCAGTTTTGGACAGGGGACGAACATTCAGTACTTC; CDR3aa: CASSFGQGTNIQYF
j_gene: TRBJ1-5; abundance: few; v_gene: TRBV7-2; d_gene: NA; CDR3nt: TGTGCCAGCAGCTCAAACGGGGGGCTACTCAATCAGCCCCAGCATTTT; CDR3aa: CASSSNGGLLNQPQHF
j_gene: TRBJ2-7; abundance: NA; v_gene: TRBV13; d_gene: TRBD2; CDR3nt: TGTGCCAGCAGCTCTAGCGGGAGGGGGTACGAGCAGTACTTC; CDR3aa: CASSSSGRGYEQYF
j_gene: TRBJ2-7; abundance: NA; v_gene: TRBV14; d_gene: TRBD2; CDR3nt: TGTGCCAGCAGCTCTCGGACTAGCGGGAGGACCACCTACGAGCAGTACTTC; CDR3aa: CASSSRTSGRTTYEQYF
j_gene: TRBJ1-5; abundance: NA; v_gene: TRBV4-1; d_gene: TRBD1; CDR3nt: TGCGCCAGCAGCCCCCGGACAGGGGACAATCAGCCCCAGCATTTT; CDR3aa: CASSPRTGDNQPQHF
j_gene: TRBJ2-3; abundance: NA; v_gene: TRBV5-1; d_gene: TRBD2; CDR3nt: TGCGCCAGCAGCGCGCTCCGGCTAGCGGGAGGTTCCACAGATACGCAGTATTTT; CDR3aa: CASSALRLAGGSTDTQYF
j_gene: TRBJ2-5; abundance: once; v_gene: TRBV7-9; d_gene: NA; CDR3nt: TGTGCCAGCAGCTTCGGGGGAACGGGGTACCAAGAGACCCAGTACTTC; CDR3aa: CASSFGGTGYQETQYF
j_gene: TRBJ2-2; abundance: NA; v_gene: TRBV19; d_gene: NA; CDR3nt: TGTGCCAGTAGTATCGATGGGGGATCCGCCGGGGAGCTGTTTTTT; CDR3aa: CASSIDGGSAGELFF
j_gene: TRBJ1-2; abundance: NA; v_gene: TRBV19; d_gene: TRBD1; CDR3nt: TGTGCCAGTAGTACCGGACAGGGAAGAGGTGGCTACACCTTC; CDR3aa: CASSTGQGRGGYTF
j_gene: TRBJ2-1; abundance: NA; v_gene: TRBV7-9; d_gene: NA; CDR3nt: TGTGCCAGCAGCTCGACTAGTGTTTCCTACAATGAGCAGTTCTTC; CDR3aa: CASSSTSVSYNEQFF
j_gene: TRBJ1-2; abundance: NA; v_gene: TRBV9; d_gene: TRBD1; CDR3nt: TGTGCCAGCAGCGCGACAGGGGGCTACGGCTATGGCTACACCTTC; CDR3aa: CASSATGGYGYGYTF
j_gene: TRBJ2-7; abundance: NA; v_gene: TRBV7-9; d_gene: TRBD2; CDR3nt: TGTGCCAGCCGGACTAGCGGGAAGTTCGAGCAGTACTTC; CDR3aa: CASRTSGKFEQYF
j_gene: TRBJ2-5; abundance: NA; v_gene: TRBV11-3; d_gene: NA; CDR3nt: TGTGCCAGCAGCTTAGCGGAGGACAACCAAGAGACCCAGTACTTC; CDR3aa: CASSLAEDNQETQYF